The sequence of this T cell receptor (beta chain) was determined in a study of tumor and adjacent non-tumor tissue in lung cancer. In the study overall: Stage I to III disease affected 10 men and roughly five women aged about 31 to 80. Samples averaged around 4 million productive TCRbeta reads each. Broader study findings: In normal lung, the top 100 clones were significantly more dominant than in tumor. Significantly higher TCR diversity was found in tumor than normal lung.

This sample's RNA came from whole unsorted tissue. This non-tumor lung sample came from over 3 cm beyond the tumor edge. Three rounds of nested PCR, following a modified ARM-PCR protocol, produced the TCRbeta library. TCRdb re-derived calls from the multiplex PCR reads in MiXCR, one entry per CDR3 protein. The sample has approximately 79,000 distinct CDR3 sequences, around 80% seen once. The CDR3 is 18 residues long. With 1 base removed from V and 4 bases from J, the gap between germline ends came to 23 bases. Germline CDR1 and CDR2: SGHRS and YFSETQ. With regard to this clonotype: The antigen is not known.

Sequenced sample: distant non-tumor lung tissue. The chain recombines TRBV5-1 with TRBJ2-5; possible D gene TRBD2, 6 bases. This receptor was obtained from a man between 65 and 85 years old with non-small cell lung cancer. CDR3 DNA sequence: TGCGCCAGCAGCTTGTTAAGTTTGGGACTTTCTGGGGTAGAGACCCAGTACTTC. The encoded protein is CASSLLSLGLSGVETQYF.